This TCR beta chain emerged from a study of blood T cell repertoires in COVID-19. Sequencing used immunoSEQ multiplex PCR; TCRdb keeps in-frame clones, though not all of them. The sample gives 260,000 or so clones, roughly 86% of which show up once; about 8.5% is in the top ten. This CDR3 has 13 residues. The V end lost 1 base, the J end lost 15 bases, and 17 bases lay between the germline ends. CDR1 SGDLS and CDR2 YYNGEE come from the germline V gene. The receptor was derived from a man younger than 30 with active or convalescent COVID-19. The V and J genes are TRBV9 and TRBJ2-1; D might be TRBD2 (5 bases). The sample consisted of peripheral blood. The CDR3 region is CASSVRSGGPVFF. DNA of the CDR3: TGTGCCAGCAGCGTAAGGAGCGGAGGTCCCGTGTTCTTC.